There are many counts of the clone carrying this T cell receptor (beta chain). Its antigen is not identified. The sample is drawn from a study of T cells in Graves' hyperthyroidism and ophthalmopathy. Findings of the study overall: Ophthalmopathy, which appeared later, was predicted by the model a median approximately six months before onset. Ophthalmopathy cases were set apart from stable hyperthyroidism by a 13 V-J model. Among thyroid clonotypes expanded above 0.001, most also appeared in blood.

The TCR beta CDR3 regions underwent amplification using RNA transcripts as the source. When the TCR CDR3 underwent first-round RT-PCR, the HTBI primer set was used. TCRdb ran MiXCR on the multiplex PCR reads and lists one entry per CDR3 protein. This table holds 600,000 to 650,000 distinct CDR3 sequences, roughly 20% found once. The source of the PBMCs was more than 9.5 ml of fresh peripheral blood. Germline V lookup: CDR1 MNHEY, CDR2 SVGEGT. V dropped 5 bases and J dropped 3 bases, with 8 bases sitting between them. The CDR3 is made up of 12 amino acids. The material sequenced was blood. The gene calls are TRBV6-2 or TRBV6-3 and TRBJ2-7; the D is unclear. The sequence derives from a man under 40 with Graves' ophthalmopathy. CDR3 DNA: TGTGCCAGCAGTATGTGGGGCTACGAGCAGTACTTC. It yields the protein CASSMWGYEQYF.